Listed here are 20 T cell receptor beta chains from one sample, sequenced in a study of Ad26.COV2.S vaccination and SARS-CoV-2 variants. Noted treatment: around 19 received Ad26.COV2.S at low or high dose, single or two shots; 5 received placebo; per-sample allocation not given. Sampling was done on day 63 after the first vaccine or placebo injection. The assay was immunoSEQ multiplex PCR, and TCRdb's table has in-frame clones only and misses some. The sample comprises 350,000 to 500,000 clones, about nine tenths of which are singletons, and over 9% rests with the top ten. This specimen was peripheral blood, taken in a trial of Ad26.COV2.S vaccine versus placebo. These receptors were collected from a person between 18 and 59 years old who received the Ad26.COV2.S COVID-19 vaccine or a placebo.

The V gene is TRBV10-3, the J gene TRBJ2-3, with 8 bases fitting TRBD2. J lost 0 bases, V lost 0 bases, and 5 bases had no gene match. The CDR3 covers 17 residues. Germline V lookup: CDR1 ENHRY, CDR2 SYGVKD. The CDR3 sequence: CAISESGTSPSTDTQYF. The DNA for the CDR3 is TGTGCCATCAGTGAGTCGGGGACTAGTCCGAGCACAGATACGCAGTATTTT.

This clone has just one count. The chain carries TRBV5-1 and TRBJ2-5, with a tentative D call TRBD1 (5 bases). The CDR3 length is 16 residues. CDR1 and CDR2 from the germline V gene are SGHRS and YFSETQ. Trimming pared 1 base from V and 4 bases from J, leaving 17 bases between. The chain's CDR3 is CASSLRTPRWGETQYF. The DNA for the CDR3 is TGCGCCAGCAGCTTGCGGACACCAAGGTGGGGAGAGACCCAGTACTTC.

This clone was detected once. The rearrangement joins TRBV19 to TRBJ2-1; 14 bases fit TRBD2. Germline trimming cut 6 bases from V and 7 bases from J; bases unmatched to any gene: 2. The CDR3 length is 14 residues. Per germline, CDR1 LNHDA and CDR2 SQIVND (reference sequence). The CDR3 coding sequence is TGTGCCAGTAGCCGACTAGCGGGAGGGAATGAGCAGTTCTTC. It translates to CASSRLAGGNEQFF.

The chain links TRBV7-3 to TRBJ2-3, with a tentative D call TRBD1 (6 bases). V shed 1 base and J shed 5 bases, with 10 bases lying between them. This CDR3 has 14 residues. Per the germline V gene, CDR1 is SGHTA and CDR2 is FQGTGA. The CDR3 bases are TGTGCCAGCAGCTTAATGAACAGGGAAGATACGCAGTATTTT. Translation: CASSLMNREDTQYF. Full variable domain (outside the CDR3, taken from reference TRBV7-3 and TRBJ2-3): GAGVSQTPSNKVTEKGKYVELRCDPISGHTALYWYRQSLGQGPEFLIYFQGTGAADDSGLPNDRFFAVRPEGSVSTLKIQRTERGDSAVYLCASSLMNREDTQYFGPGTRLTVL.

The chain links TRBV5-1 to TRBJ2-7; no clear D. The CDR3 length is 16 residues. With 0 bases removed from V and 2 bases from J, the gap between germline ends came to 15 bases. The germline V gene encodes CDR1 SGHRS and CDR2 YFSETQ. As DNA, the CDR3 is TGCGCCAGCAGCTTGGACGGAGTCTCCTTTGCCTACGAGCAGTACTTC. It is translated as CASSLDGVSFAYEQYF.

CDR3 sequence: CASSYGGSRYGYTF. CDR3 coding DNA: TGTGCCAGCAGTTACGGGGGGAGCCGCTATGGCTACACCTTC. The chain uses TRBV6-5 and TRBJ1-2; D is perhaps TRBD1 (5 bases). The CDR3 loop spans 14 amino acids. The ends were cut back, 2 bases at V and 4 bases at J, with 11 bases in the middle. In germline, CDR1 is MNHEY, CDR2 SVGAGI.

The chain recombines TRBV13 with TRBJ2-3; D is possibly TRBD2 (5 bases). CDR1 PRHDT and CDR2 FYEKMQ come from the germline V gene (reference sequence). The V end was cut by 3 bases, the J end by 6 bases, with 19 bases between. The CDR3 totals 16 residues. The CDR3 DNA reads TGTGCCAGCAGCTTTGTAGCGCACTACCCCCGGGATACGCAGTATTTT. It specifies CASSFVAHYPRDTQYF.

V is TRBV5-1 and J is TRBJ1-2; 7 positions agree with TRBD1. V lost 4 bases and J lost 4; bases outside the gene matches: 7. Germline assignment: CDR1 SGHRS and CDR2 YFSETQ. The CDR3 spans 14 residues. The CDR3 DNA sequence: TGCGCCAGCAGCAACGGACAGGAGGGCTATGGCTACACCTTC. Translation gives CASSNGQEGYGYTF.

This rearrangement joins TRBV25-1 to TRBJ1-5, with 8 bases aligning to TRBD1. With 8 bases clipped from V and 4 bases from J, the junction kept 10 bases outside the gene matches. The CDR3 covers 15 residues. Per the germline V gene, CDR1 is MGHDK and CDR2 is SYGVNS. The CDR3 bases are TGTGCCAGCGGCGACCTTCAGGGGGCAAATCAGCCCCAGCATTTT. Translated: CASGDLQGANQPQHF.

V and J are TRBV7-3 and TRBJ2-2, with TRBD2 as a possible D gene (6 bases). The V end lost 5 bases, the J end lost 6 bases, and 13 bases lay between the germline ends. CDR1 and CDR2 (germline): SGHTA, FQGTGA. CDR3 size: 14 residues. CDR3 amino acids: CASSPAGLSGELFF. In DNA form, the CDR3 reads TGTGCCAGCAGCCCGGCGGGGTTATCCGGGGAGCTGTTTTTT.

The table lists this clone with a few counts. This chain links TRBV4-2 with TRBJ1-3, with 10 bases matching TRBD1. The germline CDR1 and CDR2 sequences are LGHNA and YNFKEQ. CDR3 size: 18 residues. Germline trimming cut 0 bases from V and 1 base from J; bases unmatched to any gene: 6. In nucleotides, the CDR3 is TGTGCCAGCAGCCAAGAACCGGGACAGGGGAGATCTGGAAACACCATATATTTT. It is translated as CASSQEPGQGRSGNTIYF.

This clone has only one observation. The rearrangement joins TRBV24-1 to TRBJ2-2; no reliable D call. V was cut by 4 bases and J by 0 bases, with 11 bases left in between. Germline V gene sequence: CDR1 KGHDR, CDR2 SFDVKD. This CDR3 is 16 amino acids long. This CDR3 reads CATSDPSTPNTGELFF. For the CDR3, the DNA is TGTGCCACCAGTGACCCGTCGACACCGAACACCGGGGAGCTGTTTTTT.

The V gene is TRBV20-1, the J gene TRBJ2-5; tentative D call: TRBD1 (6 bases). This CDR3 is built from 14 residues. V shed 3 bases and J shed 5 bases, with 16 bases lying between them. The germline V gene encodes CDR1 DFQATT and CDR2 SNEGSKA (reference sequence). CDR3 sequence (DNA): TGCAGTGCTAGTGGTGGCAGGGGATATGAGACCCAGTACTTC. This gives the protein CSASGGRGYETQYF.

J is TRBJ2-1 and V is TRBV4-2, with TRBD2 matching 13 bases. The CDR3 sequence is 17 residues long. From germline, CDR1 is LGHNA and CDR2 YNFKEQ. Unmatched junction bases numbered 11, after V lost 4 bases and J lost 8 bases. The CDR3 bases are TGTGCCAGCAGCCCGACGGGACTAGCGGGAAGTTCGTATGAGCAGTTCTTC. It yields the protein CASSPTGLAGSSYEQFF.

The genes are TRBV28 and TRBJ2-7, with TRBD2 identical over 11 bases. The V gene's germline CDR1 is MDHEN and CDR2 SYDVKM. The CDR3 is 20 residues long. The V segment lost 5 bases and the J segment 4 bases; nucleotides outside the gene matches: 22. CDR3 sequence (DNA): TGTGCCAGCAGTCTAAAAGGAACCATAGCGGGAGGGCCCCAGCCTTACGAGCAGTACTTC. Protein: CASSLKGTIAGGPQPYEQYF.

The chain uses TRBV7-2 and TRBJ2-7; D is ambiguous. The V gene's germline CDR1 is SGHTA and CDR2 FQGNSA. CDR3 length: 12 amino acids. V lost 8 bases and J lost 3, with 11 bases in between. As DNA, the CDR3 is TGTGCCAGCTCTTCCCGGATCTACGAGCAGTACTTC. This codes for CASSSRIYEQYF.

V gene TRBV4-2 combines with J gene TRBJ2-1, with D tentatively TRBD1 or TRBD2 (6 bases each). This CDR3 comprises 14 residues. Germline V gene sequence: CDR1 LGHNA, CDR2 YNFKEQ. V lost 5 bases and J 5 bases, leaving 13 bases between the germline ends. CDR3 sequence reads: CASSSGGGHNEQFF. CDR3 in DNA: TGTGCCAGCAGCTCCGGAGGGGGGCACAATGAGCAGTTCTTC.

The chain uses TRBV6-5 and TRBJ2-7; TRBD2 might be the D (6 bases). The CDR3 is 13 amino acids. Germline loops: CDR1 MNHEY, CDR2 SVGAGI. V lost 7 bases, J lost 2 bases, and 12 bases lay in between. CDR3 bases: TGTGCCAGCATAGCGGAGGTCGCCTACGAGCAGTACTTC. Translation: CASIAEVAYEQYF.

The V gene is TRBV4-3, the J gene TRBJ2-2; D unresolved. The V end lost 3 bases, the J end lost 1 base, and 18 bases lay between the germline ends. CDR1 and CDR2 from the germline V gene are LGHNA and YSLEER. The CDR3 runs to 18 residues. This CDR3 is CASSHHSGQVVNTGELFF. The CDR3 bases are TGCGCCAGCAGCCACCACTCTGGGCAGGTCGTGAACACCGGGGAGCTGTTTTTT.

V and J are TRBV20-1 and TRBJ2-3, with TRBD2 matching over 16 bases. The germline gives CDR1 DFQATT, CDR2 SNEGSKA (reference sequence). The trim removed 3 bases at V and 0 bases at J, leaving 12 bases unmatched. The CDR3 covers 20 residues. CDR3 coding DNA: TGCAGTGCTAGTCATCCGGGACTAGCGGGAGGGAAACCTAGCACAGATACGCAGTATTTT. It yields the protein CSASHPGLAGGKPSTDTQYF.